This TCR beta chain was identified in a study of blood T cell repertoires in COVID-19. Trimming cost V 2 bases and J 5 bases, with 16 bases left between them. Germline lookup yields CDR1 SGHTS and CDR2 YDEGEE. The CDR3 runs to 15 residues. One Seattle source followed patients from active infection through their disease course. In the authors' workflow: For nucleated cells, counts were estimated from reference gene primer amplification. The method was immunoSEQ multiplex PCR; TCRdb's version includes in-frame clones alone and lacks a portion of them. V and J calls and clone size are those listed in that table; D and trimming were worked out from the DNA. The repertoire has roughly 41,000 clones, about three quarters of them found once; the top ten carry roughly a tenth. Only one count was recorded for this clone.

Material for sequencing was peripheral blood. The rearrangement joins TRBV5-8 to TRBJ1-2, with D possibly matching TRBD1 (6 bases). This receptor was taken from a man in his 70s with COVID-19, enrolled during active disease. CDR3 DNA sequence: TGTGCCAGCAGCTTACAGGGACTAAAGGAATATGGCTACACCTTC. Protein sequence: CASSLQGLKEYGYTF.